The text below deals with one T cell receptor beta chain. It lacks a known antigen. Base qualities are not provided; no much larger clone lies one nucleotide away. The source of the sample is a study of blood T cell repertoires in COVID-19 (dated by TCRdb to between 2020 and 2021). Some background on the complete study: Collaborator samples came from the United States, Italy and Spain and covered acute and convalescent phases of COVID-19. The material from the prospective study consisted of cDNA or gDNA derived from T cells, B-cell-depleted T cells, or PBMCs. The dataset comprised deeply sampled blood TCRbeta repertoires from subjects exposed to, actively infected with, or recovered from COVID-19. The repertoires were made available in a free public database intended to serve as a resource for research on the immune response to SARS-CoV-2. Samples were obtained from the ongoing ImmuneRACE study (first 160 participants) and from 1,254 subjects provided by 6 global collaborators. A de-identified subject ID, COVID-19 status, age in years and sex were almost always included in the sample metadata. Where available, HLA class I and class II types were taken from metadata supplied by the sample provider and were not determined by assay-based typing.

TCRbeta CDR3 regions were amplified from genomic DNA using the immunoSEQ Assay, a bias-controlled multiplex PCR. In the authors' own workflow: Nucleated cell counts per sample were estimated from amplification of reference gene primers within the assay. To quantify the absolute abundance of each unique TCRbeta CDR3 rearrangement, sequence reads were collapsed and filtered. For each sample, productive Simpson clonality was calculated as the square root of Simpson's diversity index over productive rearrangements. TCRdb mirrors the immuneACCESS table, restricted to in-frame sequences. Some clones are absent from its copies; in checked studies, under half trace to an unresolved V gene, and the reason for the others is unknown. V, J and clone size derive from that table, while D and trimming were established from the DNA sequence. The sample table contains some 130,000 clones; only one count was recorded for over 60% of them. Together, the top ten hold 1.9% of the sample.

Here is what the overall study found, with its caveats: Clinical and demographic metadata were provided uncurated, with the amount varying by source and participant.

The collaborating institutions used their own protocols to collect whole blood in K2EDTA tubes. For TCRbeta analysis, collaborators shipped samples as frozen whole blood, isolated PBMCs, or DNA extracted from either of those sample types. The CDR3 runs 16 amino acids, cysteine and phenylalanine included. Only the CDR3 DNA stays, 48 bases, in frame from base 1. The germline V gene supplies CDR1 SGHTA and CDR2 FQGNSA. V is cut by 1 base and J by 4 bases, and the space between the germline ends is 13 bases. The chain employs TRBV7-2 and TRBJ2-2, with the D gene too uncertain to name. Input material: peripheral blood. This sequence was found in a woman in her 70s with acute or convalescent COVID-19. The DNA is TGTGCCAGCAGCTTAGAACCGAGACTCCCCACCGGGGAGCTGTTTTTT. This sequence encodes CASSLEPRLPTGELFF.